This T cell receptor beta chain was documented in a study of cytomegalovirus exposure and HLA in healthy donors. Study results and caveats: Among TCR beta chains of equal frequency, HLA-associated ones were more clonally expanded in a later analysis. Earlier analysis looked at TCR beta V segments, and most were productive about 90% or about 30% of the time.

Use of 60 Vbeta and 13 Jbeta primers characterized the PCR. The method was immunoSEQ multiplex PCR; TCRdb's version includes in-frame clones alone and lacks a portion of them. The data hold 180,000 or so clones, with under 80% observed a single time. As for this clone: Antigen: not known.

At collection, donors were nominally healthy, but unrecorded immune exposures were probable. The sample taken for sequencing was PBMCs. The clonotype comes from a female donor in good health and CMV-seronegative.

The CDR3 bases are TGTGCCAGCAGTGACCCCCCAGAAAACTATGGCTACACCTTC. Encoded protein: CASSDPPENYGYTF. The chain joins TRBV6-4 to TRBJ1-2; D ambiguous. CDR1 and CDR2 (germline): MRHNA, SNTAGT. Trimming took off 2 bases at V and 2 bases at J, with 9 bases between the two ends. The CDR3 is 14 residues long.